These T cell receptor beta chains were read from a single sample in a study of blood T cell repertoires in COVID-19. Using immunoSEQ multiplex PCR, the repertoire was profiled, and TCRdb retains in-frame clones only, with some absent. The table shows about 30,000 clones, with 85% to 90% occurring only once. The specimen sequenced was peripheral blood. All receptors come from a human donor in a cohort sampled during active COVID-19. The donor label of this sample is uncertain. CDR3s include the opening cysteine and the closing phenylalanine or tryptophan. A D gene is named only where the DNA matches it firmly. Clone size appears in some rows only: once, few, many, or a class for an expanded clone.

d_call	v_call	j_call	clone_size	cdr3_nt	cdr3_aa
NA	TRBV27	TRBJ1-6	NA	TGTGCCAGCAGTTTGCGGCAGCCTAATTCACCCCTCCACTTT	CASSLRQPNSPLHF
TRBD1	TRBV9	TRBJ2-5	NA	TGTGCCAGCAGCAAACAGGGGGGACCGCAAGAGACCCAGTACTTC	CASSKQGGPQETQYF
NA	TRBV3-1/TRBV3-2	TRBJ2-3	NA	TGTGCCAGCAGCCAAGATTCACGAGTTACGCAGTATTTT	CASSQDSRVTQYF
TRBD1	TRBV28	TRBJ2-7	NA	TGTGCCAGCAGGGACAGGGGGGCGAGGGTAAGCGAGCAGTACTTC	CASRDRGARVSEQYF
NA	TRBV11-2	TRBJ2-1	NA	TGTGCCAGCATCTCCCTTCGACAGTCCAATGAGCAGTTCTTC	CASISLRQSNEQFF
NA	TRBV5-1	TRBJ1-3	NA	TGCGCCAGCAGCTTGTCAGGGACTGGAAACACCATATATTTT	CASSLSGTGNTIYF
TRBD1	TRBV7-9	TRBJ2-7	NA	TGTGCCAGCAGCTTCAACAGGGGAGACGAGCAGTACTTC	CASSFNRGDEQYF
NA	TRBV10-2	TRBJ1-1	NA	TGCGCCAGCAGTGAGCCTCGGACTGAAGCTTTCTTT	CASSEPRTEAFF
NA	TRBV11-3	TRBJ2-1	NA	TGTGCCAGCACCTCCCAACAGGGAGCCTACAATGAGCAGTTCTTC	CASTSQQGAYNEQFF
TRBD2	TRBV10-1	TRBJ2-1	NA	TGCGCCAGCAGTGAGTCCGCGGGAGGGCCTAATGAGCAGTTCTTC	CASSESAGGPNEQFF
TRBD2	TRBV30	TRBJ2-2	NA	TGTGCCTCCCCGGGACTAGCGAACACCGGGGAGCTGTTTTTT	CASPGLANTGELFF
TRBD2	TRBV5-1	TRBJ2-5	NA	TGCGCCAGCAGCTTCCTAGCGGGATCTCAAGAGACCCAGTACTTC	CASSFLAGSQETQYF
TRBD2	TRBV30	TRBJ2-7	NA	TGTGCCTGGAGGACTAGCGGGAACTCCTACGAGCAGTACTTC	CAWRTSGNSYEQYF
TRBD2	TRBV5-1	TRBJ2-2	NA	TGCGCCAGCAGCTCGACTAGCGGGAGGCCGAACACCGGGGAGCTGTTTTTT	CASSSTSGRPNTGELFF
TRBD2	TRBV5-1	TRBJ2-3	NA	TGCGCCAGCAGTCCCGGACTAGCGGGCACAGATACGCAGTATTTT	CASSPGLAGTDTQYF
TRBD1	TRBV7-9	TRBJ2-5	NA	TGTGCCAGCAGCTTACCTTGGACAGGGGGCGGCCAAGAGACCCAGTACTTC	CASSLPWTGGGQETQYF
TRBD1	TRBV5-1	TRBJ2-1	NA	TGCGCCAGCAGCAGGACAGGGAACGAGTACAATGAGCAGTTCTTC	CASSRTGNEYNEQFF
NA	TRBV9	TRBJ2-1	once	TGTGCCAGCAGCGTAGAGTTGACAGACTACAATGAGCAGTTCTTC	CASSVELTDYNEQFF
TRBD2	TRBV27	TRBJ2-5	NA	TGTGCCAGCAGCCAGGGAGCGGGAGTGCGAGAGACCCAGTACTTC	CASSQGAGVRETQYF
NA	TRBV7-2	TRBJ2-3	NA	TGTGCCAGCAGCTTAGGGGGGACTAGCACAGATACGCAGTATTTT	CASSLGGTSTDTQYF
NA	TRBV5-1	TRBJ2-7	NA	TGCGCCAGCAGCTTGGGCGGGAACTCCTACGAGCAGTACTTC	CASSLGGNSYEQYF
NA	TRBV10-3	TRBJ1-2	NA	TGTGCCATCAGTGAGTCGCCCCAGGGAGGGGCCTATGGCTACACCTTC	CAISESPQGGAYGYTF
NA	TRBV18	TRBJ2-7	NA	TGTGCCAGCTCACCGTTCCAGGGCAACGACGAGCAGTACTTC	CASSPFQGNDEQYF
TRBD2	TRBV11-3	TRBJ2-3	NA	TGTGCCAGCAGCCCCCAGGGACTAGCGGGAGAGACAGATACGCAGTATTTT	CASSPQGLAGETDTQYF
TRBD1	TRBV9	TRBJ1-2	once	TGTGCCAGCAGCACTTCAGGGGGAGGCGGCTACACCTTC	CASSTSGGGGYTF
NA	TRBV5-1	TRBJ1-3	few	TGCGCCAGCAGCTCCTCGATAATGAGCTCTGGAAACACCATATATTTT	CASSSSIMSSGNTIYF
TRBD1	TRBV18	TRBJ2-2	NA	TGTGCCAGCTCTCGCCTAGGCGCAGGGGGCATTCCCGGGGAGCTGTTTTTT	CASSRLGAGGIPGELFF